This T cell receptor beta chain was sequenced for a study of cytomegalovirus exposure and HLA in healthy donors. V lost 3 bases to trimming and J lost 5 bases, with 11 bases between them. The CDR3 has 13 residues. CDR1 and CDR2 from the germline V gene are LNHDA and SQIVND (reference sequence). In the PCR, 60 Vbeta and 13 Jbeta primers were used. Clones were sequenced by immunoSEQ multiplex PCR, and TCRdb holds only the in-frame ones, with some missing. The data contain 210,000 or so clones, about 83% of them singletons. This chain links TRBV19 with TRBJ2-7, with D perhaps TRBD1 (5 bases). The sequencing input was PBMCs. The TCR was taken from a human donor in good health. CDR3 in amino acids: CASSIRTNDEQYF. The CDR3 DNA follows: TGTGCCAGTAGTATTAGGACAAACGACGAGCAGTACTTC.